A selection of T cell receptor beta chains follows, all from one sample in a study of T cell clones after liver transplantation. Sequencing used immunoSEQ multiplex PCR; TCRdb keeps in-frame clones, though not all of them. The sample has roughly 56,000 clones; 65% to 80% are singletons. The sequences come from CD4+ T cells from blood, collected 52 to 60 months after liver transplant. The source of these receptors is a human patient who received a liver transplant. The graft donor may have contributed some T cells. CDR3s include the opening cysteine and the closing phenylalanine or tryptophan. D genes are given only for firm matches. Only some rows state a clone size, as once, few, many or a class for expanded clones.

CDR3: CASSLGDRGVQETQYF; DNA: TGTGCCAGCAGCTTAGGGGACAGGGGGGTCCAAGAGACCCAGTACTTC; J: TRBJ2-5; V: TRBV7-9; D: TRBD1; size: .
CDR3: CASSTREGRTEAFF; DNA: TGTGCCAGCAGCACCCGTGAAGGGCGGACTGAAGCTTTCTTT; J: TRBJ1-1; V: TRBV9; D: .; size: .
CDR3: CASSSSRRFGGNQPQHF; DNA: TGTGCCAGCAGTTCCTCACGCAGGTTCGGGGGCAATCAGCCCCAGCATTTT; J: TRBJ1-5; V: TRBV28; D: .; size: .
CDR3: CASSPQGATSGNTIYF; DNA: TGTGCCAGCAGCCCACAGGGGGCTACCTCTGGAAACACCATATATTTT; J: TRBJ1-3; V: TRBV9; D: TRBD1; size: .
CDR3: CASSQEPGLAGGTDTQYF; DNA: TGTGCCAGCAGCCAAGAGCCCGGACTAGCGGGGGGCACAGATACGCAGTATTTT; J: TRBJ2-3; V: TRBV4-2; D: TRBD2; size: .
CDR3: CASSKNREGSYEQYF; DNA: TGTGCCAGTAGTAAGAACAGGGAGGGGTCCTACGAGCAGTACTTC; J: TRBJ2-7; V: TRBV19; D: .; size: many
CDR3: CASSWSGQVDTGELFF; DNA: TGCGCCAGCAGCTGGAGTGGACAGGTAGACACCGGGGAGCTGTTTTTT; J: TRBJ2-2; V: TRBV5-1; D: TRBD1; size: .
CDR3: CASSLENRLYGYTF; DNA: TGTGCCAGCAGCTTAGAGAATAGGTTATATGGCTACACCTTC; J: TRBJ1-2; V: TRBV7-2; D: .; size: .
CDR3: CAWTKGQNTEAFF; DNA: TGTGCCTGGACTAAAGGGCAAAACACTGAAGCTTTCTTT; J: TRBJ1-1; V: TRBV30; D: .; size: .
CDR3: CASSLAQGDYTF; DNA: TGTGCCAGCAGCTTAGCGCAGGGGGACTACACCTTC; J: TRBJ1-2; V: TRBV7-9; D: TRBD1; size: .
CDR3: CAWNIVRGGGYTF; DNA: TGTGCCTGGAATATCGTCAGGGGGGGTGGCTACACCTTC; J: TRBJ1-2; V: TRBV30; D: TRBD1; size: once
CDR3: CATSRDPGTYEQYF; DNA: TGTGCCACCAGCAGAGATCCAGGGACCTACGAGCAGTACTTC; J: TRBJ2-7; V: TRBV15; D: .; size: .
CDR3: CASSLGGELNTGELFF; DNA: TGTGCCAGCAGCTTGGGCGGGGAACTAAACACCGGGGAGCTGTTTTTT; J: TRBJ2-2; V: TRBV5-4; D: .; size: .
CDR3: CASSQGGAGPHEQYF; DNA: TGTGCCAGCTCACAGGGAGGAGCGGGGCCCCACGAGCAGTACTTC; J: TRBJ2-7; V: TRBV18; D: TRBD2; size: .
CDR3: CASRRVGQDYGYTF; DNA: TGTGCCAGCAGAAGGGTAGGACAGGATTATGGCTACACCTTC; J: TRBJ1-2; V: TRBV6-6; D: TRBD1; size: .
CDR3: CASSGTGAGTGELFF; DNA: TGCGCCAGCAGTGGGACGGGGGCAGGCACCGGGGAGCTGTTTTTT; J: TRBJ2-2; V: TRBV10-1; D: .; size: .
CDR3: CASSPPAGYGSYNEQFF; DNA: TGTGCCAGCTCACCACCGGCGGGGTACGGCTCCTACAATGAGCAGTTCTTC; J: TRBJ2-1; V: TRBV18; D: .; size: .
CDR3: CASSHRSTGLSSGANVLTF; DNA: TGTGCCAGTAGCCATAGATCGACAGGACTTAGCTCTGGGGCCAACGTCCTGACTTTC; J: TRBJ2-6; V: TRBV19; D: .; size: .
CDR3: CASGQSGGLNEQFF; DNA: TGTGCCAGCGGTCAATCAGGGGGTCTCAATGAGCAGTTCTTC; J: TRBJ2-1; V: TRBV2; D: TRBD1; size: .
CDR3: CGTQGERNQPQHF; DNA: TGCGGAACCCAGGGGGAGCGCAATCAGCCCCAGCATTTT; J: TRBJ1-5; V: TRBV15; D: TRBD1; size: .
CDR3: CASRTGLAGNTIYF; DNA: TGTGCCAGCAGGACAGGGTTGGCCGGAAACACCATATATTTT; J: TRBJ1-3; V: TRBV11-2; D: TRBD1; size: .
CDR3: CASSPLEGPEAFF; DNA: TGTGCTAGCAGCCCCCTAGAGGGGCCTGAAGCTTTCTTT; J: TRBJ1-1; V: TRBV7-7; D: .; size: medium-sized
CDR3: CASSQSGWPPHGYTF; DNA: TGTGCCAGCAGCCAATCGGGATGGCCCCCGCATGGCTACACCTTC; J: TRBJ1-2; V: TRBV4-2; D: .; size: medium-sized
CDR3: CASSPRTGPYEQYF; DNA: TGTGCCAGCAGCCCACGGACAGGGCCCTACGAGCAGTACTTC; J: TRBJ2-7; V: TRBV9; D: TRBD1; size: .